This T cell receptor beta chain was obtained from a study of regulatory T cells in long-lasting Graves disease. Study details: Newly diagnosed Graves' patients took antithyroid drugs under 3 months. Study findings and constraints: Under persistent disease, TRBV28, TRBJ1-2 and TRBJ2-5 were used preferentially.

The CDR3 consists of 11 residues. Germline loops: CDR1 GTSNPN, CDR2 SVGIG (reference sequence). The V gene lost 4 bases and the J gene lost 4 bases, with 8 bases spanning the gap. The sample's time point: newly diagnosed GD, antithyroid drugs for less than 3 months. Making the TCR library involved RNA that had been extracted from PBMCs. American Thyroid Association guidelines defined how Graves' disease was diagnosed. Arm-PCR of CDR3 regions and iRepertoire HTBI primers were the basis on which TCR beta libraries were built. TCRdb recomputed calls from the multiplex PCR reads with MiXCR, one row per CDR3 protein. The sample consists of hundreds of thousands of distinct CDR3 sequences, 13% of them appearing once. This clonotype showed up just a few times. Its antigen remains unidentified. The sample was also reused in another study, on T cells in Graves' hyperthyroidism and ophthalmopathy.

The sequence derives from a man younger than 40 with Graves disease. Material: peripheral blood mononuclear cells (PBMCs), obtained at new diagnosis, from a patient treated with antithyroid drugs. This rearrangement joins TRBV30 to TRBJ2-7; D is unresolved. CDR3: CAWNSFYEQYF. For the CDR3, the DNA is TGTGCCTGGAACTCATTTTACGAGCAGTACTTC. Complete variable domain (other parts from reference TRBV30 and TRBJ2-7): SQTIHQWPATLVQPVGSPLSLECTVEGTSNPNLYWYRQAAGRGLQLLFYSVGIGQISSEVPQNLSASRPQDRQFILSSKKLLLSDSGFYLCAWNSFYEQYFGPGTRLTVT.